These 17 T cell receptor beta chains originate from one sample sequenced in a study of blood T cell repertoires in COVID-19. TCRdb keeps only in-frame clones here, not all; method: immunoSEQ multiplex PCR. The data show 250,000 to 350,000 clones, approximately 83% seen once. Source material: peripheral blood. These receptors were obtained from a woman in her twenties or thirties who had recovered from COVID-19.

About this clone: Other DNA sequences of this sample code for an identical CDR3. The chain recombines TRBV2 with TRBJ2-5; 7 nucleotides agree with TRBD2. With 4 bases clipped from V and 5 bases from J, the junction kept 7 bases outside the gene matches. The CDR3 runs 14 residues. CDR1 SNHLY and CDR2 FYNNEI come from the germline V gene. CDR3 nucleotides: TGTGCCAGCAGTGTAGGCGGGGGTTCGGAGACCCAGTACTTC. Protein product: CASSVGGGSETQYF.

The V gene is TRBV7-2, the J gene TRBJ2-1; D is undetermined. V was trimmed by 6 bases and J by 4 bases, leaving 10 bases between them. CDR1 is SGHTA and CDR2 is FQGNSA in the germline V gene. This CDR3 is 13 amino acids long. The CDR3 DNA sequence: TGTGCCAGCAGTCCTTATCAGTACAATGAGCAGTTCTTC. This gives the protein CASSPYQYNEQFF.

The chain has TRBV28 and TRBJ2-7, with D perhaps TRBD1 (8 bases). This CDR3 contains 17 residues. Between the trimmed V and J ends, which lost 3 bases and 7 bases, there was a span of 25 bases. The V gene's germline CDR1 is MDHEN and CDR2 SYDVKM. The CDR3 protein is CASSFNGRTGRDLEQYF. CDR3 sequence (DNA): TGTGCCAGCAGTTTTAACGGTCGGACAGGGAGGGACTTAGAGCAGTACTTC.

V usage is TRBV7-2 and J usage is TRBJ1-5; D might be TRBD1 (6 bases). This CDR3 is 15 amino acids long. CDR1 SGHTA and CDR2 FQGNSA come from the germline V gene. The V end was cut by 3 bases, the J end by 3 bases, with 12 bases between. The CDR3 nucleotides are TGTGCCAGCAGCTTGGACAGCGCAAACAATCAGCCCCAGCATTTT. This encodes CASSLDSANNQPQHF.

This clone was counted only a few times. V and J are TRBV2 and TRBJ2-7; D is perhaps TRBD2 (6 bases). Germline V gene sequence: CDR1 SNHLY, CDR2 FYNNEI. The V gene lost 3 bases and the J gene lost 0 bases, with 12 bases spanning the gap. The CDR3 is 15 residues long. The CDR3 DNA reads TGTGCCAGCAGTGAGCCGGGACTGAGCTCCTACGAGCAGTACTTC. This gives the protein CASSEPGLSSYEQYF.

This chain links TRBV10-3 with TRBJ1-5; D is perhaps TRBD1 (6 bases). This CDR3 is built from 14 residues. The germline V gene encodes CDR1 ENHRY and CDR2 SYGVKD. The V end lost 11 bases, the J end lost 1 base, and 15 bases lay between the germline ends. CDR3 DNA sequence: TGTGCCGCCTCTGAAGGACAGAGCAATCAGCCCCAGCATTTT. It encodes CAASEGQSNQPQHF.

V is TRBV7-2 and J is TRBJ2-5; 11 bases fit TRBD2. Germline-derived CDR1 and CDR2 are SGHTA and FQGNSA. Trimming at V came to 5 bases and at J to 7 bases, leaving 12 bases not matched to a gene. The CDR3 spans 16 residues. The CDR3 region has the DNA TGTGCCAGCAGCCCCTTCGAGGGGACTAGCGGTGGGACCCAGTACTTC. This encodes CASSPFEGTSGGTQYF.

This clone was counted once. The CDR3 here is CASSPGTGGTEAFF. Written as DNA, the CDR3 is TGTGCCAGCAGTCCCGGGACAGGGGGAACTGAAGCTTTCTTT. V usage is TRBV7-2 and J usage is TRBJ1-1; the match to TRBD1 covers 11 bases. This CDR3 contains 14 residues. CDR1 is SGHTA and CDR2 is FQGNSA in the germline V gene. Germline trimming cut 6 bases from V and 5 bases from J; bases unmatched to any gene: 5. Full variable domain (rest looked up from reference TRBV7-2 and TRBJ1-1): GAGVSQSPSNKVTEKGKDVELRCDPISGHTALYWYRQSLGQGLEFLIYFQGNSAPDKSGLPSDRFSAERTGGSVSTLTIQRTQQEDSAVYLCASSPGTGGTEAFFGQGTRLTVV.

The CDR3 nucleotides are TGTGCCAGCAGCGCGGGGGACAGGGCAGCCTACGAGCAGTACTTC. Encoded protein: CASSAGDRAAYEQYF. The genes are TRBV5-6 and TRBJ2-7; 9 positions agree with TRBD1. CDR1 is SGHDT, CDR2 YYEEEE, per germline. V shed 4 bases, J shed 2 bases, and the junction held 7 bases outside the gene matches. There are 15 residues in the CDR3.

This clone showed up just once. This chain links TRBV7-8 with TRBJ1-2, with unresolved D. This CDR3 is built from 14 residues. Germline V CDR1 and CDR2: SGHVS, FQNEAQ. Trimming pared 6 bases from V and 0 bases from J, leaving 11 bases between. The CDR3 DNA sequence: TGTGCCAGCAGTCTCGGGCGGGCTAACTATGGCTACACCTTC. Its translation: CASSLGRANYGYTF.

This chain connects TRBV7-9 to TRBJ2-7, with D possibly being TRBD2 (5 bases). V lost 5 bases, J lost 6 bases, and 14 bases lay in between. Looked up from germline, CDR1 is SEHNR and CDR2 is FQNEAQ (reference sequence). The CDR3 contains 13 residues. The CDR3 coding sequence is TGTGCCAGCAGCGAAATAGTGGGGAGCGAGCAGTACTTC. It codes for CASSEIVGSEQYF.

The rearrangement joins TRBV2 to TRBJ2-2; D not certain. V lost 5 bases, J lost 4 bases, and 8 bases lay in between. Germline V gives CDR1 SNHLY, CDR2 FYNNEI. The CDR3 runs to 13 residues. The chain's CDR3 is CASSRDTTGELFF. As DNA, the CDR3 is TGTGCCAGCAGTAGAGACACCACCGGGGAGCTGTTTTTT.

The chain combines TRBV30 with TRBJ1-2, with D possibly TRBD1 on 5 matching bases. In germline, CDR1 is GTSNPN, CDR2 SVGIG (reference sequence). The length of the CDR3 is 13 residues. Trimming pared 3 bases from V and 3 bases from J, leaving 11 bases between. CDR3 sequence reads: CAWSPGRDYGYTF. DNA of the CDR3: TGTGCCTGGAGCCCAGGGAGGGACTATGGCTACACCTTC.

Remarks on this clone: The same CDR3 is also encoded by other DNA sequences in this sample. The V and J genes are TRBV4-3 and TRBJ2-2, with 7 bases fitting TRBD2. CDR3 length: 17 residues. J lost 2 bases, V lost 0 bases, and 6 bases had no gene match. Germline loops: CDR1 LGHNA, CDR2 YSLEER. CDR3 residues: CASSQDNASGNTGELFF. Written as DNA, the CDR3 is TGCGCCAGCAGCCAAGATAATGCTAGCGGTAACACCGGGGAGCTGTTTTTT.

The rearrangement uses TRBV5-1 and TRBJ1-2; perhaps TRBD1 as D (6 bases). V was clipped by 5 bases and J by 3 bases, with 14 bases between them. This CDR3 has 14 amino acids. Germline V gene lookup returns CDR1 SGHRS and CDR2 YFSETQ. The CDR3 region is CASSLTGLDYGYTF. As DNA, the CDR3 is TGCGCCAGCAGTCTAACAGGGTTGGACTATGGCTACACCTTC.

The chain employs TRBV5-6 and TRBJ2-1; a possible D gene is TRBD1 (5 bases). V was pared by 0 bases and J by 8 bases, with 12 bases between. Germline assignment: CDR1 SGHDT and CDR2 YYEEEE. The length of the CDR3 is 14 residues. CDR3 sequence (DNA): TGTGCCAGCAGCTTGGCCGGAAGGGGTTATGAGCAGTTCTTC. It translates to CASSLAGRGYEQFF.

The J gene is TRBJ2-7, the V gene TRBV18; 7 bases line up with TRBD1. The CDR3 contains 15 residues. Germline V gene sequence: CDR1 KGHSH, CDR2 LQKENI. With 5 bases clipped from V and 2 bases from J, the junction kept 9 bases outside the gene matches. For the CDR3, the DNA is TGTGCCAGCTCAGACCTACAGGGGACACCCTACGAGCAGTACTTC. Amino acid sequence: CASSDLQGTPYEQYF.